This TCR beta chain was captured by sequencing in a study of shared clonotypes between healthy human individuals. TCRdb's copy holds only in-frame clones and misses some; the assay was immunoSEQ multiplex PCR. The sample carries fewer than 3 million clones, less than 95% recorded once. Worth noting for this clone: Antigen: not known.

The germline V gene has CDR1 SGDLS and CDR2 YYNGEE. V lost 3 bases to trimming and J lost 2 bases, with 16 bases between them. This CDR3 spans 16 amino acids. Findings and caveats of the study: All-four-donor shared clonotypes had higher generation probabilities than non-shared clonotypes did.

The origin of this receptor is a man younger than 35 in good health. Some clones in this sample may be carry-over from other donors' samples. The chain recombines TRBV9 with TRBJ2-3; no definite D call. Input material: naive CD4+ T cells from PBMCs. Documented subset: CD45RA+ positively selected. The CDR3 spells CASSAREVAPTDTQYF. CDR3 coding DNA: TGTGCCAGCAGCGCGCGTGAGGTAGCCCCCACAGATACGCAGTATTTT.